This is a list of T cell receptor beta chains from one sample in a study of cytotoxic CD8 clonotypes in ibrutinib-treated CLL. This table comes from immunoSEQ multiplex PCR, and its TCRdb copy is limited to in-frame clones, with some not included. The sample carries 40,000 or so clones, just over 65% recorded once. The sample was PBMCs, taken after 24 months of ibrutinib treatment. The receptors shown here come from a human donor with chronic lymphocytic leukemia. CDR3s include the opening cysteine and the closing phenylalanine or tryptophan. D genes are given only for firm matches. Rows give clone size only sometimes, using once, few, many, or a class for an expanded clone.

cdr3_aa: CASSVRGLAPTGELFF; cdr3_nt: TGTGCCAGTAGTGTCCGGGGACTAGCGCCCACCGGGGAGCTGTTTTTT; v_call: TRBV19; clone_size: NA; j_call: TRBJ2-2; d_call: TRBD2
cdr3_aa: CASSPSGVTTYEQYF; cdr3_nt: TGTGCCAGCAGCCCATCAGGGGTCACGACCTACGAGCAGTACTTC; v_call: TRBV7-3; clone_size: NA; j_call: TRBJ2-7; d_call: NA
cdr3_aa: CASSRAGSSYEQYF; cdr3_nt: TGTGCCAGTAGTAGAGCAGGGAGCTCCTACGAGCAGTACTTC; v_call: TRBV19; clone_size: NA; j_call: TRBJ2-7; d_call: NA
cdr3_aa: CASSDSKVQPQHF; cdr3_nt: TGTGCCAGCAGTGATAGTAAGGTTCAGCCCCAGCATTTT; v_call: TRBV2; clone_size: NA; j_call: TRBJ1-5; d_call: NA
cdr3_aa: CASSLRGRAEAFF; cdr3_nt: TGTGCCAGCAGTTTGAGGGGAAGGGCTGAAGCTTTCTTT; v_call: TRBV28; clone_size: once; j_call: TRBJ1-1; d_call: NA
cdr3_aa: CSVEVGRGYTF; cdr3_nt: TGCAGCGTTGAAGTGGGACGCGGCTACACCTTC; v_call: TRBV29-1; clone_size: NA; j_call: TRBJ1-2; d_call: NA
cdr3_aa: CASSFMRTDTQYF; cdr3_nt: TGTGCCAGCAGCTTTATGAGAACAGATACGCAGTATTTT; v_call: TRBV7-2; clone_size: few; j_call: TRBJ2-3; d_call: NA
cdr3_aa: CSVGTSDYFF; cdr3_nt: TGCAGCGTGGGGACTAGTGATTATTTCTTC; v_call: TRBV29-1; clone_size: NA; j_call: TRBJ2-1; d_call: TRBD2
cdr3_aa: CAITRSQGAGANVLTF; cdr3_nt: TGTGCCATCACCCGCAGCCAGGGGGCCGGGGCCAACGTCCTGACTTTC; v_call: TRBV10-3; clone_size: NA; j_call: TRBJ2-6; d_call: TRBD1
cdr3_aa: CASSSRGTGGKGGPDTQYF; cdr3_nt: TGTGCCAGCAGTTCGCGAGGGACAGGAGGAAAGGGGGGACCAGATACGCAGTATTTT; v_call: TRBV27; clone_size: NA; j_call: TRBJ2-3; d_call: TRBD1
cdr3_aa: CASSPGTGKPQHF; cdr3_nt: TGTGCCAGCTCACCTGGGACAGGGAAGCCCCAGCATTTT; v_call: TRBV18; clone_size: once; j_call: TRBJ1-5; d_call: TRBD1
cdr3_aa: CASRGTGSFYEQYF; cdr3_nt: TGTGCCAGCAGGGGGACAGGGTCATTCTACGAGCAGTACTTC; v_call: TRBV2; clone_size: NA; j_call: TRBJ2-7; d_call: TRBD1
cdr3_aa: CASQGSTDTQYF; cdr3_nt: TGCGCCAGCCAGGGTAGCACAGATACGCAGTATTTT; v_call: TRBV5-1; clone_size: once; j_call: TRBJ2-3; d_call: NA
cdr3_aa: CASSYMALPTYEQYF; cdr3_nt: TGTGCCAGCAGTTATATGGCATTGCCCACCTACGAGCAGTACTTC; v_call: TRBV6-5; clone_size: NA; j_call: TRBJ2-7; d_call: NA
cdr3_aa: CASSQDRAGEGEQYF; cdr3_nt: TGTGCCAGCAGCCAAGATAGGGCAGGGGAAGGCGAGCAGTACTTC; v_call: TRBV4-2; clone_size: once; j_call: TRBJ2-7; d_call: NA
cdr3_aa: CSVEKYYEQYF; cdr3_nt: TGCAGCGTTGAAAAGTACTACGAGCAGTACTTC; v_call: TRBV29-1; clone_size: many; j_call: TRBJ2-7; d_call: NA
cdr3_aa: CASSRGASTDTQYF; cdr3_nt: TGTGCCAGCAGTAGGGGGGCGAGTACAGATACGCAGTATTTT; v_call: TRBV6-4; clone_size: NA; j_call: TRBJ2-3; d_call: NA